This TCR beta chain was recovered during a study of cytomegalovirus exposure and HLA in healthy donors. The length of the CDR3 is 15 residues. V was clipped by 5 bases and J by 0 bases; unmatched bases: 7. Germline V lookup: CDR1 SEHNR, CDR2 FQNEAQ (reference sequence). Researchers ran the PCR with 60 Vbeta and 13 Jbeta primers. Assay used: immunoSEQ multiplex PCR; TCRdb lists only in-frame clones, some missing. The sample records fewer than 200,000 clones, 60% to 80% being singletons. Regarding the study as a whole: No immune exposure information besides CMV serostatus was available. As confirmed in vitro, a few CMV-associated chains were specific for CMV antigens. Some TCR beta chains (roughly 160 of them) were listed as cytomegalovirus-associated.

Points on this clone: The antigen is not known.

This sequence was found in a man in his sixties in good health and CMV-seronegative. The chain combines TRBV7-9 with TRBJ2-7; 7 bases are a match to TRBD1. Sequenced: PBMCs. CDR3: CASSAPDRSSYEQYF. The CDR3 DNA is TGTGCCAGCAGCGCACCGGACAGGAGCTCCTACGAGCAGTACTTC.